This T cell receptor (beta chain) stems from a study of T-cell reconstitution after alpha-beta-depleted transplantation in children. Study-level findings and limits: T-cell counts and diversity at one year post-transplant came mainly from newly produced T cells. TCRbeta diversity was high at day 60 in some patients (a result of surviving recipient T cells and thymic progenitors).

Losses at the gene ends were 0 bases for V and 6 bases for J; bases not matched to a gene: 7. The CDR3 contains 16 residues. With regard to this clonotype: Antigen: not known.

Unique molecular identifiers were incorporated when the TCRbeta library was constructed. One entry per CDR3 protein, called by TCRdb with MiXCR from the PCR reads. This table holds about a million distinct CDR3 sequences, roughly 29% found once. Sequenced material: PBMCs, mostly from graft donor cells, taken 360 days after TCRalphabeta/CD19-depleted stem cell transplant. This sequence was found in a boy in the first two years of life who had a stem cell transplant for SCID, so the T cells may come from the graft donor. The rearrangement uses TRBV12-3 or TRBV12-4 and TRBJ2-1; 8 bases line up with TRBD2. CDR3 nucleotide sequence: TGTGCCAGCAGTTTAGCTCTGAGCGGGGGCTCCAATGAGCAGTTCTTC. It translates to CASSLALSGGSNEQFF.